One and the same sample provided the 17 T cell receptor beta chains below, sequenced in a study of blood T cell repertoires in COVID-19. Only in-frame clones appear in the TCRdb table, and some are missing; sequencing was by immunoSEQ multiplex PCR. The sample contains approximately 240,000 clones, 65% to 85% of which appear only once. The sample taken for sequencing was peripheral blood. The receptors come from a woman aged 25 to 39 with COVID-19, enrolled during active disease.

The J gene is TRBJ2-3, the V gene TRBV7-2, with TRBD2 matching 8 bases. Germline V lookup: CDR1 SGHTA, CDR2 FQGNSA. The CDR3 spans 15 residues. With 0 bases clipped from V and 7 bases from J, the junction kept 6 bases outside the gene matches. The CDR3 is CASSLARGGRNTQYF. In DNA form, the CDR3 reads TGTGCCAGCAGCTTAGCCCGGGGGGGCAGGAATACGCAGTATTTT.

The chain links TRBV7-2 to TRBJ2-7; the D gene is possibly TRBD1 (5 bases). CDR1 SGHTA and CDR2 FQGNSA come from the germline V gene. This CDR3 is built from 14 residues. Trimming stripped 1 base from V and 3 bases from J, with 10 bases between. CDR3 DNA sequence: TGTGCCAGCAGCTTAGAGGCGACAGTCTACGAGCAGTACTTC. Its protein is CASSLEATVYEQYF.

The V and J genes are TRBV12-3 or TRBV12-4 and TRBJ2-1; the D gene is possibly TRBD1 (5 bases). The CDR3 runs to 13 residues. Trimming took 3 bases from V and 4 from J, leaving 7 bases between them. CDR3 DNA sequence: TGTGCCAGCAGTTTTGGGGCTTACAATGAGCAGTTCTTC. Translating it yields CASSFGAYNEQFF.

The J gene is TRBJ1-5, the V gene TRBV3-1 (or the pseudogene TRBV3-2); TRBD1 matches 10 bases. Germline lookup yields CDR1 LGHDT and CDR2 YNNKEL (reference sequence). The CDR3 loop spans 17 amino acids. V was clipped by 2 bases and J by 4 bases; unmatched bases: 8. The CDR3 reads CASSQRDRGRRNQPQHF. The CDR3 DNA sequence: TGTGCCAGCAGCCAACGGGACAGGGGAAGGAGAAATCAGCCCCAGCATTTT.

The chain combines TRBV7-2 with TRBJ1-1; D is unclear. The V gene's germline CDR1 is SGHTA and CDR2 FQGNSA. Trimming took off 4 bases at V and 11 bases at J, with 17 bases between the two ends. The CDR3 length is 13 residues. DNA for the CDR3: TGTGCCAGCAGCTCGCGGAACCCGACCCAGGCTTTCTTT. Its protein product is CASSSRNPTQAFF. The complete variable domain, with remaining parts taken from reference TRBV7-2 and TRBJ1-1, reads GAGVSQSPSNKVTEKGKDVELRCDPISGHTALYWYRQSLGQGLEFLIYFQGNSAPDKSGLPSDRFSAERTGGSVSTLTIQRTQQEDSAVYLCASSSRNPTQAFFGQGTRLTVV.

This chain connects TRBV28 to TRBJ2-4; D perhaps matches TRBD2 (6 bases). Trimming cost V 8 bases and J 1 base, with 18 bases left between them. The CDR3 runs to 16 residues. Looked up from germline, CDR1 is MDHEN and CDR2 is SYDVKM. CDR3 nucleotides: TGTGCCAGCCTAACGCGGGACGGGAAGGCCAAAAACATTCAGTACTTC. This sequence encodes CASLTRDGKAKNIQYF.

V usage is TRBV24-1 and J usage is TRBJ2-5; possible D gene TRBD2, 6 bases. V dropped 3 bases and J dropped 5 bases, with 12 bases sitting between them. CDR1 is KGHDR, CDR2 SFDVKD, per germline. The length of the CDR3 is 14 residues. CDR3: CATSDSGFGETQYF. The CDR3 bases are TGTGCCACCAGTGATAGCGGGTTTGGGGAGACCCAGTACTTC.

This sequence joins TRBV27 and TRBJ2-7; 14 bases agree with TRBD2. The CDR3 totals 16 residues. V shed 6 bases and J 5 bases; nucleotides not matched to a gene: 9. Per germline, CDR1 MNHEY and CDR2 SMNVEV (reference sequence). The CDR3 DNA reads TGTGCCAGCAGCCCCGGGACTAGCGGGAGTATAAACGAGCAGTACTTC. Its protein is CASSPGTSGSINEQYF.

The chain combines TRBV5-5 with TRBJ2-7; no definite D call. This CDR3 contains 14 residues. The V and J ends lost 5 bases and 3 bases respectively, with 15 bases between them. Germline V gene data show CDR1 as SGHKS and CDR2 as YYEKEE (reference sequence). CDR3 DNA sequence: TGTGCCAGCAGTCATCCCGGGTTGAACTACGAGCAGTACTTC. It translates to CASSHPGLNYEQYF.

This sequence joins TRBV24-1 and TRBJ2-2; 11 positions agree with TRBD2. CDR3 length: 16 amino acids. Unmatched junction bases numbered 3, after V lost 1 base and J lost 6 bases. Germline V CDR1 and CDR2: KGHDR, SFDVKD. The CDR3 spells CATSDFPSGGPGELFF. CDR3 nucleotide sequence: TGTGCCACCAGTGATTTTCCTAGCGGGGGGCCCGGGGAGCTGTTTTTT.

The V call is TRBV6-1, the J call TRBJ2-7, with a weak D call TRBD1 (6 bases). From germline, CDR1 is MNHNS and CDR2 SASEGT. Between the trimmed V and J ends, which lost 3 bases and 1 base, there was a span of 10 bases. The CDR3 sequence is 14 residues long. CDR3 DNA: TGTGCCAGCAGTGACAGGGGCCCTTCCTACGAGCAGTACTTC. Translation gives CASSDRGPSYEQYF.

The chain combines TRBV19 with TRBJ2-1; 8 positions match TRBD1. After removal of 2 bases from V and 5 bases from J, the junction contained 5 bases not matched to a gene. CDR1 and CDR2 from the germline V gene are LNHDA and SQIVND (reference sequence). The CDR3 has 15 amino acids. The CDR3 protein is CASSITLDRDNEQFF. The CDR3 DNA sequence: TGTGCCAGTAGTATAACCCTGGACAGGGACAATGAGCAGTTCTTC.

The gene calls are TRBV6-2 or TRBV6-3 and TRBJ2-5, with 7 nucleotides matching TRBD2. The CDR3 is 18 amino acids. Germline lookup yields CDR1 MNHEY and CDR2 SVGEGT. V was pared by 6 bases and J by 2 bases, with 18 bases of the junction left unmatched. CDR3 residues: CASSPGWLAEYTQETQYF. The CDR3 nucleotides read TGTGCCAGCAGCCCCGGGTGGCTAGCGGAATATACTCAAGAGACCCAGTACTTC.

In this sample, this clone turned up once. The DNA of the CDR3 is TGCAGCGTGGACAGCTACAATGAGCAGTTCTTC. It encodes CSVDSYNEQFF. The chain combines TRBV29-1 with TRBJ2-1, with TRBD1 as a possible D gene (6 bases). Germline V gene sequence: CDR1 SQVTM, CDR2 ANQGSEA. Trimming removed 6 bases from V and 3 bases from J, with 6 bases in between. The CDR3 totals 11 residues.

This clone occurred a few times. V is TRBV6-2 or TRBV6-3 and J is TRBJ2-1; 14 bases align to TRBD2. Germline assignment: CDR1 MNHEY and CDR2 SVGEGT. The CDR3 has 19 amino acids. The V segment lost 2 bases and the J segment 10 bases; nucleotides outside the gene matches: 16. The CDR3 sequence: CASSYGTGLGLAGVREQFF. The CDR3 region has the DNA TGTGCCAGCAGTTACGGGACAGGGCTGGGACTAGCGGGAGTAAGGGAGCAGTTCTTC.

V gene TRBV20-1 combines with J gene TRBJ2-1; 7 positions agree with TRBD1. J lost 7 bases, V lost 3 bases, and 12 bases had no gene match. From germline, CDR1 is DFQATT and CDR2 SNEGSKA (reference sequence). The CDR3 is 15 amino acids. CDR3: CSASNSRQGGNEQFF. DNA of the CDR3: TGCAGTGCTAGTAATTCGCGACAGGGTGGGAATGAGCAGTTCTTC.

The chain recombines TRBV27 with TRBJ2-7; TRBD2 is a possible D gene (6 bases). The germline V gene encodes CDR1 MNHEY and CDR2 SMNVEV (reference sequence). The length of the CDR3 is 14 residues. Trimming pared 4 bases from V and 4 bases from J, leaving 14 bases between. DNA for the CDR3: TGTGCCAGCAGTTCCGACGGGACTTTTTACGAGCAGTACTTC. This gives the protein CASSSDGTFYEQYF.